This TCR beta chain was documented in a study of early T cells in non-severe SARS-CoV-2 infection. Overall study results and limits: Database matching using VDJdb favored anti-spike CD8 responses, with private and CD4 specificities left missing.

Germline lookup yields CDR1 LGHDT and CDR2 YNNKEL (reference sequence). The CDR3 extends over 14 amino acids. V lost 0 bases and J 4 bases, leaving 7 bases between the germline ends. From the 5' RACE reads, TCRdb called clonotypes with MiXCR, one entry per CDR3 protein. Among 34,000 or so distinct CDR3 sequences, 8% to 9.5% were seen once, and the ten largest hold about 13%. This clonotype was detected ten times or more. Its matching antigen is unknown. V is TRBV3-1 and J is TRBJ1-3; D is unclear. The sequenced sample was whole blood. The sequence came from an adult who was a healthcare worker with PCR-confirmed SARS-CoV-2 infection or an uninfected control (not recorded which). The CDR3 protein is CASSQDYRGNTIYF. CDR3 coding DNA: TGTGCCAGCAGCCAAGACTATCGGGGAAACACCATATATTTT.